Presented here are 32 T cell receptor beta chains from one specimen sequenced in a study of cytomegalovirus exposure and HLA in healthy donors. 60 Vbeta and 13 Jbeta primers were used in PCR. Method: immunoSEQ multiplex PCR; TCRdb's copy keeps in-frame clones and lacks some. The profile shows some 130,000 clones, 70% to 85% of them singletons. The specimen was PBMCs. Receptor source: a male donor in good health and CMV-seropositive.

The gene calls are TRBV15 and TRBJ1-3, with 8 bases fitting TRBD1. This CDR3 has 16 residues. With V trimmed by 0 bases and J by 2 bases, 3 bases remained unmatched. Per the germline V gene, CDR1 is LNHNV and CDR2 is YYDKDF (reference sequence). The CDR3 DNA reads TGTGCCACCAGCAGAGACCGACAGGGGACTGGAAACACCATATATTTT. Its protein is CATSRDRQGTGNTIYF.

The rearrangement joins TRBV28 to TRBJ1-1; D is unresolved. CDR3 size: 16 residues. Trimming removed 2 bases at V and 0 bases at J, with 13 bases between. From germline, CDR1 is MDHEN and CDR2 SYDVKM. Here the CDR3 reads CASSLERRPMNTEAFF. CDR3 bases: TGTGCCAGCAGTTTAGAGAGGCGACCCATGAACACTGAAGCTTTCTTT.

The chain joins TRBV11-2 to TRBJ1-2; TRBD1 agrees at 9 bases. CDR3 length: 14 amino acids. J was trimmed by 4 bases and V by 5 bases; bases with no gene match: 5. The germline CDR1 and CDR2 sequences are SGHAT and FQNNGV. CDR3 amino acids: CASSQDRGPYGYTF. Here the CDR3 DNA reads TGTGCCAGCAGCCAGGACAGGGGTCCCTATGGCTACACCTTC.

The V call is TRBV27, the J call TRBJ2-7, with D perhaps matching TRBD1 (5 bases). The CDR3 length is 13 residues. Germline CDR1 reads MNHEY; CDR2 reads SMNVEV (reference sequence). Deletions cut 5 bases from V and 5 bases from J, with 13 bases between. The CDR3 bases are TGTGCCAGCAGTCCAGGGTTTGTCCACGAGCAGTACTTC. Translation: CASSPGFVHEQYF.

This sequence joins TRBV10-3 and TRBJ1-1; TRBD1 aligns across 7 bases. V was pared by 11 bases and J by 9 bases, with 9 bases of the junction left unmatched. The CDR3 runs 11 residues. Germline loops: CDR1 ENHRY, CDR2 SYGVKD. CDR3 loop: CAAAGGQQAFF. CDR3 sequence (DNA): TGTGCCGCAGCAGGGGGGCAACAAGCTTTCTTT.

The rearrangement joins TRBV19 to TRBJ2-3; 11 bases are a match to TRBD2. Germline V CDR1 and CDR2: LNHDA, SQIVND (reference sequence). V was pared by 5 bases and J by 0 bases, with 4 bases of the junction left unmatched. The CDR3 runs 16 residues. The CDR3 loop is CASSEGLAASTDTQYF. The CDR3 region has the DNA TGTGCCAGTAGTGAGGGACTAGCGGCTAGCACAGATACGCAGTATTTT.

This chain joins TRBV27 and TRBJ1-2, with 9 nucleotides matching TRBD1. The CDR3 sequence is 15 residues long. The V segment lost 5 bases and the J segment 5 bases; nucleotides outside the gene matches: 9. Per the germline V gene, CDR1 is MNHEY and CDR2 is SMNVEV (reference sequence). The CDR3 DNA reads TGTGCCAGCAGTCCCGGGACAGGGTGGAGGTATGGCTACACCTTC. Encoded protein: CASSPGTGWRYGYTF.

The gene calls are TRBV4-1 and TRBJ2-7; 9 nucleotides align to TRBD1. The CDR3 covers 15 residues. CDR1 and CDR2 from the germline V gene are MGHRA and YSYEKL. J lost 3 bases, V lost 3 bases, and 6 bases had no gene match. Here the CDR3 reads CASSQLQGAGYEQYF. The DNA of the CDR3 is TGCGCCAGCAGCCAGCTACAGGGGGCGGGCTACGAGCAGTACTTC.

This chain connects TRBV18 to TRBJ2-7; 8 bases align to TRBD2. This CDR3 comprises 15 residues. Germline values: CDR1 KGHSH, CDR2 LQKENI. The trim removed 2 bases at V and 0 bases at J, leaving 3 bases unmatched. The CDR3 coding sequence is TGTGCCAGCTCACCAAGCGGGGGATTCTCCTACGAGCAGTACTTC. Translated: CASSPSGGFSYEQYF.

This clone was counted only a few times. The rearrangement links TRBV2 to TRBJ2-5; D gene unclear. Germline V gene sequence: CDR1 SNHLY, CDR2 FYNNEI. This CDR3 comprises 14 residues. V lost 1 base and J 0 bases, leaving 6 bases between the germline ends. CDR3 bases: TGTGCCAGCAGTGAAGGGCAGTACCAAGAGACCCAGTACTTC. Amino acids: CASSEGQYQETQYF.

The rearrangement links TRBV30 to TRBJ2-3; 8 nucleotides line up with TRBD1. CDR1 and CDR2 (germline): GTSNPN, SVGIG (reference sequence). The CDR3 length is 16 residues. Trimming cost V 5 bases and J 2 bases; bases outside gene matches: 12. CDR3 nucleotides: TGTGCCTGGTCCCAAGAGGGACAGGCCTACACAGATACGCAGTATTTT. Translation gives CAWSQEGQAYTDTQYF.

CDR3 loop: CASSLSGGAVNEQFF. The CDR3 DNA reads TGTGCCAGCAGCTTAAGCGGAGGAGCCGTCAATGAGCAGTTCTTC. The chain employs TRBV7-9 and TRBJ2-1, with a weak D call TRBD2 (5 bases). V lost 2 bases, J lost 6 bases, and 14 bases lay in between. CDR1 is SEHNR, CDR2 FQNEAQ, per germline (reference sequence). The CDR3 is made up of 15 amino acids. Based on the CDR3 plus reference TRBV7-9 and TRBJ2-1, the full variable domain is DTGVSQNPRHKITKRGQNVTFRCDPISEHNRLYWYRQTLGQGPEFLTYFQNEAQLEKSRLLSDRFSAERPKGSFSTLEIQRTEQGDSAMYLCASSLSGGAVNEQFFGPGTRLTVL.

The rearrangement links TRBV13 to TRBJ1-2; D might be TRBD1 (6 bases). Germline V gene data show CDR1 as PRHDT and CDR2 as FYEKMQ (reference sequence). Trimming cost V 6 bases and J 2 bases, with 13 bases left between them. This CDR3 is 14 amino acids long. CDR3 loop: CASSPGHDNYGYTF. The CDR3 DNA sequence: TGTGCCAGCAGTCCGGGACACGACAACTATGGCTACACCTTC.

The J gene is TRBJ2-1, the V gene TRBV19; possible D gene TRBD2, 5 bases. The CDR3 loop spans 14 amino acids. The V end was cut by 0 bases, the J end by 8 bases, with 11 bases between. Per germline, CDR1 LNHDA and CDR2 SQIVND (reference sequence). CDR3 nucleotides: TGTGCCAGTAGTATAGATGGGGAGACCCATGAGCAGTTCTTC. Encoded protein: CASSIDGETHEQFF.

The rearrangement links TRBV7-8 to TRBJ1-5, with 8 nucleotides matching TRBD1. Germline CDR1 and CDR2: SGHVS and FQNEAQ. The CDR3 covers 16 residues. The V gene end was trimmed by 0 bases and the J gene end by 2 bases; junction bases not matched to a gene: 3. CDR3 coding DNA: TGTGCCAGCAGCTTAGCCCAGGGGGCTGGCAATCAGCCCCAGCATTTT. Residues: CASSLAQGAGNQPQHF.

The chain recombines TRBV29-1 with TRBJ2-3; 8 nucleotides line up with TRBD2. Trimming removed 5 bases from V and 7 bases from J; junction bases left unmatched: 2. CDR1 is SQVTM, CDR2 ANQGSEA, per germline. The CDR3 is 11 residues long. The CDR3 loop is CSVNSGNTQYF. CDR3 bases: TGCAGCGTTAATAGCGGGAATACGCAGTATTTT.

J is TRBJ2-5 and V is TRBV11-2, with D hard to call. Judging by the DNA end, TRBJ2-7 fits better; the J call may be wrong. Germline V CDR1 and CDR2: SGHAT, FQNNGV. CDR3 size: 11 residues. Here the CDR3 reads CASSPHYEQYF. The CDR3 bases are TGTGCCAGCAGTCCTCACTACGAGCAGTACTTC.

The chain recombines TRBV6-5 with TRBJ1-1; no reliable D call. The V gene's germline CDR1 is MNHEY and CDR2 SVGAGI. The ends were cut back, 6 bases at V and 10 bases at J, with 12 bases in the middle. This CDR3 is 11 amino acids long. The CDR3: CASSSVSAAFF. The CDR3 DNA follows: TGTGCCAGCAGCTCGGTCTCCGCAGCTTTCTTT.

This rearrangement joins TRBV14 to TRBJ2-2; no firm D call. The V end lost 1 base, the J end lost 4 bases, and 10 bases lay between the germline ends. This CDR3 region has 15 residues. Germline CDR1 reads SGHDN; CDR2 reads FVKESK. CDR3 nucleotide sequence: TGTGCCAGCAGCCAAGTAAATCAGGTCACCGGGGAGCTGTTTTTT. It specifies CASSQVNQVTGELFF. The full variable domain, rest sourced from reference TRBV14 and TRBJ2-2, is EAGVTQFPSHSVIEKGQTVTLRCDPISGHDNLYWYRRVMGKEIKFLLHFVKESKQDESGMPNNRFLAERTGGTYSTLKVQPAELEDSGVYFCASSQVNQVTGELFFGEGSRLTVL.

The CDR3: CASSQQTGGVKNGYTF. In DNA form, the CDR3 reads TGCGCCAGCAGCCAACAAACAGGGGGCGTCAAGAATGGCTACACCTTC. The chain links TRBV5-1 to TRBJ1-2, with 9 nucleotides matching TRBD1. Germline V CDR1 and CDR2: SGHRS, YFSETQ. The V gene end was trimmed by 4 bases and the J gene end by 6 bases; junction bases not matched to a gene: 13. The CDR3 loop spans 16 amino acids. Full variable domain (rest looked up from reference TRBV5-1 and TRBJ1-2): KAGVTQTPRYLIKTRGQQVTLSCSPISGHRSVSWYQQTPGQGLQFLFEYFSETQRNKGNFPGRFSGRQFSNSRSEMNVSTLELGDSALYLCASSQQTGGVKNGYTFGSGTRLTVV.

The rearrangement joins TRBV5-1 to TRBJ2-3; the match to TRBD2 covers 13 bases. This CDR3 has 18 amino acids. CDR1 and CDR2 (germline): SGHRS, YFSETQ. The V and J ends lost 4 bases and 4 bases, in that order; junction bases with no gene match: 12. DNA of the CDR3: TGCGCCAGCAGCGCTACTACTAGCGGGAGGGCCGGCGCAGATACGCAGTATTTT. This sequence encodes CASSATTSGRAGADTQYF.

The rearrangement links TRBV19 to TRBJ2-3; D might be TRBD1 (6 bases). The CDR3 length is 15 residues. Germline loops: CDR1 LNHDA, CDR2 SQIVND (reference sequence). The germline V and J ends were trimmed by 7 bases and 1 base, with 15 bases remaining between them. The CDR3 sequence: CASTQTGQGTDTQYF. For the CDR3, the DNA is TGTGCCAGTACCCAAACAGGGCAGGGCACAGATACGCAGTATTTT. The full variable domain, in which reference TRBV19 and TRBJ2-3 provide the parts outside the CDR3, is DGGITQSPKYLFRKEGQNVTLSCEQNLNHDAMYWYRQDPGQGLRLIYYSQIVNDFQKGDIAEGYSVSREKKESFPLTVTSAQKNPTAFYLCASTQTGQGTDTQYFGPGTRLTVL.

This clone appeared a few times. The rearrangement uses TRBV5-1 and TRBJ2-3, with 10 positions matching TRBD2. The germline gives CDR1 SGHRS, CDR2 YFSETQ. V lost 5 bases to trimming and J lost 1 base; unmatched junction nucleotides: 1. CDR3 length: 14 amino acids. The CDR3 DNA reads as TGCGCCAGCAGGGGGACTAGCGGCACAGATACGCAGTATTTT. Amino acids: CASRGTSGTDTQYF.

This clone was seen more than once but under ten times. This sequence joins TRBV5-1 and TRBJ2-3, with 8 bases that match TRBD1. J lost 0 bases, V lost 3 bases, and 6 bases had no gene match. CDR3 length: 16 amino acids. The germline gives CDR1 SGHRS, CDR2 YFSETQ. The CDR3 loop is CASSSQGASSTDTQYF. DNA of the CDR3: TGCGCCAGCAGCTCCCAGGGGGCTTCTAGCACAGATACGCAGTATTTT. Variable domain in full (rest from reference TRBV5-1 and TRBJ2-3): KAGVTQTPRYLIKTRGQQVTLSCSPISGHRSVSWYQQTPGQGLQFLFEYFSETQRNKGNFPGRFSGRQFSNSRSEMNVSTLELGDSALYLCASSSQGASSTDTQYFGPGTRLTVL.

The chain has TRBV5-1 and TRBJ1-2; 7 bases align to TRBD1. The length of the CDR3 is 12 residues. Germline V gives CDR1 SGHRS, CDR2 YFSETQ. Trimming cost V 4 bases and J 7 bases; bases outside gene matches: 4. CDR3 protein: CASSATGLGYTF. CDR3 sequence (DNA): TGCGCCAGCAGCGCGACAGGGCTTGGCTACACCTTC. Combining the CDR3 with reference TRBV5-1 and TRBJ1-2 gives the whole variable domain KAGVTQTPRYLIKTRGQQVTLSCSPISGHRSVSWYQQTPGQGLQFLFEYFSETQRNKGNFPGRFSGRQFSNSRSEMNVSTLELGDSALYLCASSATGLGYTFGSGTRLTVV.

The chain carries TRBV5-4 and TRBJ1-6; TRBD1 matches 8 bases. Trimming at V came to 0 bases and at J to 0 bases, leaving 8 bases not matched to a gene. In germline, CDR1 is SGHNT, CDR2 YYREEE (reference sequence). There are 19 residues in the CDR3. CDR3 region: CASSLVGQGLSSYNSPLHF. DNA for the CDR3: TGTGCCAGCAGCTTGGTTGGACAGGGCCTGAGCTCCTATAATTCACCCCTCCACTTT.

The V call is TRBV7-9, the J call TRBJ1-2; 7 bases line up with TRBD1. This CDR3 is 14 amino acids long. Trimming at V came to 0 bases and at J to 7 bases, leaving 5 bases not matched to a gene. Germline-derived CDR1 and CDR2 are SEHNR and FQNEAQ (reference sequence). CDR3 DNA: TGTGCCAGCAGCTTAGCCGGGACAGTAGCTGGCTACACCTTC. Amino acids: CASSLAGTVAGYTF.

The chain carries TRBV5-6 and TRBJ2-1, with D hard to call. V was trimmed by 0 bases and J by 3 bases, leaving 10 bases between them. This CDR3 comprises 15 residues. Germline CDR1 SGHDT, CDR2 YYEEEE. The CDR3 spells CASSLAGDLYNEQFF. CDR3 nucleotides: TGTGCCAGCAGCTTGGCAGGTGACCTCTACAATGAGCAGTTCTTC.

The chain combines TRBV5-6 with TRBJ1-3; the match to TRBD1 covers 7 bases. Germline V gives CDR1 SGHDT, CDR2 YYEEEE. The CDR3 has 17 amino acids. The V and J ends lost 2 bases and 4 bases, in that order; junction bases with no gene match: 12. In nucleotides, the CDR3 is TGTGCCAGCAGCTTCACCCCCGGGACAGACAGAGGAAACACCATATATTTT. It encodes CASSFTPGTDRGNTIYF.

This sequence joins TRBV11-2 and TRBJ2-3; D perhaps matches TRBD2 (6 bases). CDR1 and CDR2 from the germline V gene are SGHAT and FQNNGV. V was clipped by 1 base and J by 1 base, with 9 bases between them. The CDR3 contains 15 residues. The CDR3 nucleotides read TGTGCCAGCAGCTTAGGAGGAGGGGGCACAGATACGCAGTATTTT. As protein: CASSLGGGGTDTQYF. The whole variable domain, remainder taken from reference TRBV11-2 and TRBJ2-3, is EAGVAQSPRYKIIEKRQSVAFWCNPISGHATLYWYQQILGQGPKLLIQFQNNGVVDDSQLPKDRFSAERLKGVDSTLKIQPAKLEDSAVYLCASSLGGGGTDTQYFGPGTRLTVL.

This clone has only a few counts. The gene calls are TRBV19 and TRBJ1-5; 10 bases align to TRBD1. The CDR3 consists of 17 residues. Trimming at V came to 4 bases and at J to 6 bases, leaving 12 bases not matched to a gene. Per germline, CDR1 LNHDA and CDR2 SQIVND (reference sequence). The CDR3 DNA reads as TGTGCCAGTAGTAAATTTCGACAGGGGGCGAATCGTCAGCCCCAGCATTTT. Translating it yields CASSKFRQGANRQPQHF.

V gene TRBV28 combines with J gene TRBJ2-7; the D gene is possibly TRBD1 (8 bases). The CDR3 loop spans 14 amino acids. Trimming shortened V by 2 bases and J by 5 bases, and 13 bases separated the two germline ends. CDR1 MDHEN and CDR2 SYDVKM come from the germline V gene. The CDR3 sequence: CASSLLQGGNEQYF. The CDR3 DNA is TGTGCCAGCAGTTTACTACAGGGGGGGAACGAGCAGTACTTC. Drawing the rest from reference TRBV28 and TRBJ2-7, the complete variable domain is DVKVTQSSRYLVKRTGEKVFLECVQDMDHENMFWYRQDPGLGLRLIYFSYDVKMKEKGDIPEGYSVSREKKERFSLILESASTNQTSMYLCASSLLQGGNEQYFGPGTRLTVT.